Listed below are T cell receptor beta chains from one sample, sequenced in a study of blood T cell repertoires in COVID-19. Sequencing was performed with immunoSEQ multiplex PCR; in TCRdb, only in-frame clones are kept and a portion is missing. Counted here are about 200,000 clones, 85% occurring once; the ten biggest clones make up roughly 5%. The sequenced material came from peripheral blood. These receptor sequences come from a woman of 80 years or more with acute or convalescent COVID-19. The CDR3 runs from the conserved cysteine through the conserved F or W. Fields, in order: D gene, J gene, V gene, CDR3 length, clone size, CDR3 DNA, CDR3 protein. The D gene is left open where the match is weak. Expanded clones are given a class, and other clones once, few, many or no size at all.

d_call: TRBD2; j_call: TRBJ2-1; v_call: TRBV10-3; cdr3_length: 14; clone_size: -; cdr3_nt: TGTGCCATCAGGGGGAGACTAGCGAAGAATGAGCAGTTCTTC; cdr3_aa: CAIRGRLAKNEQFF
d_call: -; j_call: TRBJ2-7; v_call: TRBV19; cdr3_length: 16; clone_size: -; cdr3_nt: TGTGCCAGTAGTAAGTCCCGCACAGGGATATCCTACGAGCAGTACTTC; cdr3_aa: CASSKSRTGISYEQYF
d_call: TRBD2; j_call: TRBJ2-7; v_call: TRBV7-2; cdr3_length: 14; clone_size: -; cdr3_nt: TGTGCCAGCATCCAGACTAGCTCCACCTACGAGCAGTACTTC; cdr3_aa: CASIQTSSTYEQYF
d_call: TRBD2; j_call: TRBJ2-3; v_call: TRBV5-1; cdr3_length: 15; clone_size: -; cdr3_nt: TGCGCCAGCAGCTGGGAGGGTTTCTTCACAGATACGCAGTATTTT; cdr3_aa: CASSWEGFFTDTQYF
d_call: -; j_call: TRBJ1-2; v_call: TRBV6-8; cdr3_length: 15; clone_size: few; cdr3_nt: TGTGCCAGCGTCCCGGCGACGCCAAGGGGGTATGGCTACACCTTC; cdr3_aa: CASVPATPRGYGYTF
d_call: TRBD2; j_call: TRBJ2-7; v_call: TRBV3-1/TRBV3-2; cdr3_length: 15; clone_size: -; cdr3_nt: TGTGCCAGCAGCCCATTCGAAGCGGGAGTCTACGAGCAGTACTTC; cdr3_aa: CASSPFEAGVYEQYF
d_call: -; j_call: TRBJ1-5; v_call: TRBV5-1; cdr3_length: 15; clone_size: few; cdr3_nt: TGCGCCAGCAGCTTCATCCCAGGGGAAGGTCAGCCCCAGCATTTT; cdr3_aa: CASSFIPGEGQPQHF
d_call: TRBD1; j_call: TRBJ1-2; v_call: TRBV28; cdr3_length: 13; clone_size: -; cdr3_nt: TGTGCCAGCAGTTTGGACAGGGACTATGGCTACACCTTC; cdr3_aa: CASSLDRDYGYTF
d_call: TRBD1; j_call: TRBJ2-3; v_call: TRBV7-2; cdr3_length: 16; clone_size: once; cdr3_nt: TGTGCCAGCAGCTTAGTGGGGACAGCCCGCACAGATACGCAGTATTTT; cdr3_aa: CASSLVGTARTDTQYF
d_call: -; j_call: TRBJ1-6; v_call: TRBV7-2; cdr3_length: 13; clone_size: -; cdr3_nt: TGTGCCAGCAGCTACGCGGGGGGTTCACCCCTCCACTTT; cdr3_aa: CASSYAGGSPLHF
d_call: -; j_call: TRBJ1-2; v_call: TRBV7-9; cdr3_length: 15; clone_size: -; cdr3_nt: TGTGCCAGCAGCTTAGACGGCAGGGCAAACTATGGCTACACCTTC; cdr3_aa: CASSLDGRANYGYTF
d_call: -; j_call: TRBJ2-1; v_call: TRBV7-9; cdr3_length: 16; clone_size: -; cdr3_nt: TGTGCCAGCAGCTTAGCTAGGGGAATTTCCTACAATGAGCAGTTCTTC; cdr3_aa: CASSLARGISYNEQFF
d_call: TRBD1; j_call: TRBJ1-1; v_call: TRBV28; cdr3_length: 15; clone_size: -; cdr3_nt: TGTGCCAGCTTGAAGGAAGGGGGCCAGAACACTGAAGCTTTCTTT; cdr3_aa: CASLKEGGQNTEAFF
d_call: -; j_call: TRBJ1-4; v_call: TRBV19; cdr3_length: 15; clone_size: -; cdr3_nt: TGTGCCAGTAGTATTCAGGTTGCAACTAATGAAAAACTGTTTTTT; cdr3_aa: CASSIQVATNEKLFF
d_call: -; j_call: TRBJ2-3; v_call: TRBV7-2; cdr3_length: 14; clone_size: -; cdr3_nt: TGTGCCAGCAGCCCCTTCCTCTCGGCAGATACGCAGTATTTT; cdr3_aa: CASSPFLSADTQYF
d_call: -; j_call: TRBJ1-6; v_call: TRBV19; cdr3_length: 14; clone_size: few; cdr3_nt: TGTGCCAGTAGTATTACGGGGGTTCAATCACCCCTCCACTTT; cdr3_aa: CASSITGVQSPLHF
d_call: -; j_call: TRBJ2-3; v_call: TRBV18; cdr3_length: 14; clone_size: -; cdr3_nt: TGTGCCAGCTCACCACTCCAGGGGCCGGGCACGCAGTATTTT; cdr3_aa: CASSPLQGPGTQYF
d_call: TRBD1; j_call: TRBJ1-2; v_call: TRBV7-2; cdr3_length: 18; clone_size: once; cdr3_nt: TGTGCCAGCAGCTTACGGGACAGGGGACCCTCAGCTAACTATGGCTACACCTTC; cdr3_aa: CASSLRDRGPSANYGYTF
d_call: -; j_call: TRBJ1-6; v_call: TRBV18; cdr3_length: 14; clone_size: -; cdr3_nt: TGTGCCAGCTCCGAGGGAGGGGGTGATTCACCCCTCCACTTT; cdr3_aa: CASSEGGGDSPLHF
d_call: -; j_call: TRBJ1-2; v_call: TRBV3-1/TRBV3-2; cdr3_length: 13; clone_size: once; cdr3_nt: TGTGCCAGCAGCCAATTAGGGGGTGGTGGCTACACCTTC; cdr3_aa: CASSQLGGGGYTF
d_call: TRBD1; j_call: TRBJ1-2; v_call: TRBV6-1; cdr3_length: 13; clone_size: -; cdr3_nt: TGTGCCAGCAGTTGGGCAGGGGGCGATGGCTACACCTTC; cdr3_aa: CASSWAGGDGYTF
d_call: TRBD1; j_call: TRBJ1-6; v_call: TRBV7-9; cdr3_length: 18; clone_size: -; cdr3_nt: TGTGCCAGCAGCTTATATCCGGACAGGGGCGGGTGGAATTCACCCCTCCACTTT; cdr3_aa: CASSLYPDRGGWNSPLHF
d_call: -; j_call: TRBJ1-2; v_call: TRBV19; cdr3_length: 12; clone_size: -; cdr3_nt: TGTGCCACCCGAGTGGGAGATTATGGCTACACCTTC; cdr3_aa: CATRVGDYGYTF
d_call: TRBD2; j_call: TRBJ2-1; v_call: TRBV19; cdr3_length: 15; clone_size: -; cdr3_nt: TGTGCCAGTACTAACGGACTAGCGGGAAGGAATGAGCAGTTCTTC; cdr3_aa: CASTNGLAGRNEQFF
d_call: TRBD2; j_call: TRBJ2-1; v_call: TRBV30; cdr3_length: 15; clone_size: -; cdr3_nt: TGTGCCTGGAGTGTTAGGACTAGCGGTACAAATGAGCAGTTCTTC; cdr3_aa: CAWSVRTSGTNEQFF
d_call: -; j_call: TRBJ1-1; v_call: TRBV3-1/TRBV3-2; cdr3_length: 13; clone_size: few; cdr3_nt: TGTGCCAGCAGCCAAAGGGCAGGGATTGAAGCTTTCTTT; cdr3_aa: CASSQRAGIEAFF
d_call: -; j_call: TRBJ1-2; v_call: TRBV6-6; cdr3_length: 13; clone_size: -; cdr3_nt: TGTGCCAGCAGTCCACAGGGTAACTATGGCTACACCTTC; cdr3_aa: CASSPQGNYGYTF
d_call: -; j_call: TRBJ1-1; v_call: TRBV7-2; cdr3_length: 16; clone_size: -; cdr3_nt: TGTGCCAGCAGCTCATCGCTACAGGGAATAAACACTGAAGCTTTCTTT; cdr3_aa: CASSSSLQGINTEAFF
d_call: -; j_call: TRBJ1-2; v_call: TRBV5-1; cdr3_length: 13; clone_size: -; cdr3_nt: TGCGCCAGCAGCCAAGGGGCCCTCTATGGCTACACCTTC; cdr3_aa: CASSQGALYGYTF
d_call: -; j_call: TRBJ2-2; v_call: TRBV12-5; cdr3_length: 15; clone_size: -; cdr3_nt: TGTGCTAGTGGTCCCAGCGGAGCGAACACCGGGGAGCTGTTTTTT; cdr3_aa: CASGPSGANTGELFF
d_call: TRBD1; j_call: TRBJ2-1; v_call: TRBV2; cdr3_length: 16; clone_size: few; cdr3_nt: TGTGCCAGCAGTGAAGCTAGGACAAAGGGGGCCAATGAGCAGTTCTTC; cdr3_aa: CASSEARTKGANEQFF
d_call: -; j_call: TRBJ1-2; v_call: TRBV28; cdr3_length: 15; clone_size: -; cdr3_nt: TGTGCCAGCGGTAACGCAGGCAGTACTAACTATGGCTACACCTTC; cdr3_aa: CASGNAGSTNYGYTF
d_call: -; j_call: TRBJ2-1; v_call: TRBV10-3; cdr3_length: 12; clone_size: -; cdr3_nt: TGTGCCATCAGTGAGTCGCGGGATAGCTCGTTCTTC; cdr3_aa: CAISESRDSSFF
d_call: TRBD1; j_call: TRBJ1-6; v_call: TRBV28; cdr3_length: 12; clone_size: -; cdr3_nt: TGTGCCAGCAGTTTACAGGGGGTCCCCCTCCACTTT; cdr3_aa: CASSLQGVPLHF
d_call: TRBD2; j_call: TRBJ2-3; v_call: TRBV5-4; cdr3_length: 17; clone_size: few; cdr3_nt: TGTGCCAGCAGCTTGGCCGCGGGAGCGGGAATCACAGATACGCAGTATTTT; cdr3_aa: CASSLAAGAGITDTQYF
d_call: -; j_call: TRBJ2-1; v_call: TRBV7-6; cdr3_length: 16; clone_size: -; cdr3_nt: TGTGCCAGCAGCCTATACCCCCAGGGCCTACGCAATGAGCAGTTCTTC; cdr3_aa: CASSLYPQGLRNEQFF
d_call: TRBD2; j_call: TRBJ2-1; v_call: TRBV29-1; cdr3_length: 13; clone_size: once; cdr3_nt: TGCAGCGTTGCCCGGGAGGCATTCAATGAGCAGTTCTTC; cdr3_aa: CSVAREAFNEQFF
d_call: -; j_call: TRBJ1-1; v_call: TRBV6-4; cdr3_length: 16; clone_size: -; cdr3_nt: TGTGCCAGCAGTGACCTGTCGGGGGAACCGAACACTGAAGCTTTCTTT; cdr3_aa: CASSDLSGEPNTEAFF
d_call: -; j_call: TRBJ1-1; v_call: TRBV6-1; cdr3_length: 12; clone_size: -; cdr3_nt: TGTGCCAGCAGTGACCCCCGGGAGATAGCTTTCTTT; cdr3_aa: CASSDPREIAFF
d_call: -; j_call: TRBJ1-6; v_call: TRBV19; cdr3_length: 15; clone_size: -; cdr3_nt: TGTGCCAGTAGTATAGAGGCGGGACTGGGTTCACCCCTCCACTTT; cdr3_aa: CASSIEAGLGSPLHF
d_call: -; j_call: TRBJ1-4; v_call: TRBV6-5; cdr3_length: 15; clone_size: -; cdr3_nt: TGTGCCAGCAGACTAGTCGGCGCAACTAATGAAAAACTGTTTTTT; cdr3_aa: CASRLVGATNEKLFF
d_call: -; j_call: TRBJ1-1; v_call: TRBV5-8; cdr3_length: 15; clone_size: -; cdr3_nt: TGTGCCAGCAGCGGGTTGGCCAGGGGGAACACTGAAGCTTTCTTT; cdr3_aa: CASSGLARGNTEAFF
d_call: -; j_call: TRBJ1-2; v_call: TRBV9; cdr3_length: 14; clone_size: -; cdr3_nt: TGTGCCAGCAGCGTAGTCGGGGGGAACTATGGCTACACCTTC; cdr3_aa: CASSVVGGNYGYTF
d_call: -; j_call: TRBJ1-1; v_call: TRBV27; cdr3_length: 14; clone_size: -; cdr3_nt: TGTGCCAGCAGTCGAGACAGAGCGAACACTGAAGCTTTCTTT; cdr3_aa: CASSRDRANTEAFF
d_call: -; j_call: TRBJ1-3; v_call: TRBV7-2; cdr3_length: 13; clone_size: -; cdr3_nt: TGTGCCAGCAGCTTTCAGGGCTACGACACCATATATTTT; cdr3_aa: CASSFQGYDTIYF
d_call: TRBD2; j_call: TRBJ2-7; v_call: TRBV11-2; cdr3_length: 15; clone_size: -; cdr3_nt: TGTGCCAGCAGCGCGGGACTAGCGGGAGGATATGAGCAGTACTTC; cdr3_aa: CASSAGLAGGYEQYF
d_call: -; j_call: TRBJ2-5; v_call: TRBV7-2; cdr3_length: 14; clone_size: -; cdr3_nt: TGTGCCAGCAGCTTAGTCGGGGGTAAGGAGACCCAGTACTTC; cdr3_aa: CASSLVGGKETQYF
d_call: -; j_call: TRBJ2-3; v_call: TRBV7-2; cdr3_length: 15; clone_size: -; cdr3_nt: TGTGCCAGCAGCTTCTACGGGCAGGGTGCAGATACGCAGTATTTT; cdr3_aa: CASSFYGQGADTQYF
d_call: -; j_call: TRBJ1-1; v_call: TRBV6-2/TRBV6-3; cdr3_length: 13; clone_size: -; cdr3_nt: TGTGCCAGCAGTTACTCCGGGGTTCCTGAAGCTTTCTTT; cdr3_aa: CASSYSGVPEAFF
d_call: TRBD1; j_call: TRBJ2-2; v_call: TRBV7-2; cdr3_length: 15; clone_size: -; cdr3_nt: TGTGCCAGCAGCTTAGCGCAGGGGACAGGCGGGGAGCTGTTTTTT; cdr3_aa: CASSLAQGTGGELFF
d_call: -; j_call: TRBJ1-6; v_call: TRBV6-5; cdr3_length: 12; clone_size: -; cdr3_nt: TGTGCCAGCAGGGAGGGGTTGTCACCCCTCCACTTT; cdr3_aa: CASREGLSPLHF
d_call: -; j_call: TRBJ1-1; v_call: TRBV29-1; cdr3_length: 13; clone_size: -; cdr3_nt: TGCAGCGTTGTGCGGGGATTGTACACTGAAGCTTTCTTT; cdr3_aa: CSVVRGLYTEAFF
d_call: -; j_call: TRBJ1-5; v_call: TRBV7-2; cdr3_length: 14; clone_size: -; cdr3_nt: TGTGCCAGCAGTTCGAGTAGGACACCTCAGCCCCAGCATTTT; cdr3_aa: CASSSSRTPQPQHF